This is a list of T cell receptor beta chains from one sample in a study of regulatory T cells in long-lasting Graves disease. Using its own MiXCR run on the multiplex PCR reads, TCRdb lists one record per CDR3 protein. The table has hundreds of thousands of distinct CDR3 sequences, roughly 14% seen once. This same sample was also part of a study on T cells in Graves' hyperthyroidism and ophthalmopathy.

The material was peripheral blood mononuclear cells (PBMCs), obtained at new diagnosis, from a patient treated with antithyroid drugs. These receptors were collected from a man aged 30 to 39 with Graves disease. Both conserved end residues are part of each CDR3.

>TRBV28
CASTHRGGQPQHF
>TRBV11-3
CASSQDGWVPNTRELFF
>TRBV20-1
CSARDSSAETQYF
>TRBV29-1
CSVELGRETQYF
>TRBV2
CASRNGRGKNIQYF
>TRBV27
CASSSAATGPDTQYF
>TRBV25-1
CASSDRAKQAFF
>TRBV7-8
CASSLAVVAFF
>TRBV20-1
CSARGGREDQETQYF
>TRBV6-2/TRBV6-3
CASSYSGTGQNIQYF
>TRBV12-5
CASGTPGQPQHF
>TRBV2
CATSSGTTYEQYF
>TRBV3-1
CANSQGGRGYTF
>TRBV10-3
CAITLDREGPGLASYEQYF
>TRBV2
CASSGGDRGNTDTQYF
>TRBV9
CASSVASGSGVTQYF
>TRBV18
CASSVSGSFQDTQYF